Each of the 18 T cell receptor beta chains below was sequenced from the same sample in a study of long-term antiretroviral therapy in people with HIV. Researchers ran immunoSEQ v3.0 at survey level. The protocol was immunoSEQ multiplex PCR, while the TCRdb copy is restricted to in-frame clones and leaves out a portion. Here the sample spans about 28,000 clones, approximately 90% being singletons. The source material was unsorted PBMCs, sampled 3.1 years after starting antiretroviral therapy. Receptors originate from a young man with HIV.

This clone has only one observation. CDR3 sequence (DNA): TGTGCCAGCAGCTTAGCCACGGGGGTAACCGGGGAGCTGTTTTTT. This translates into CASSLATGVTGELFF. The rearrangement joins TRBV7-9 to TRBJ2-2; TRBD2 is a possible D gene (6 bases). The V end lost 0 bases, the J end lost 5 bases, and 10 bases lay between the germline ends. Germline-derived CDR1 and CDR2 are SEHNR and FQNEAQ (reference sequence). The CDR3 is 15 residues long.

CDR3 nucleotides: TGTGCCAGCAGCTTAGCGGGGCATGAGCAGTTCTTC. Amino acids: CASSLAGHEQFF. The J gene is TRBJ2-1, the V gene TRBV7-2; perhaps TRBD1 as D (5 bases). Between the trimmed V and J ends, which lost 0 bases and 8 bases, there was a span of 5 bases. Germline V gene data show CDR1 as SGHTA and CDR2 as FQGNSA. CDR3 length: 12 residues.

The chain has TRBV9 and TRBJ1-4, with D possibly matching TRBD1 (5 bases). V was trimmed by 1 base and J by 8 bases, leaving 15 bases between them. This CDR3 contains 15 residues. Germline CDR1 is SGDLS and CDR2 is YYNGEE. The CDR3 loop is CASSVSGTPAEKLFF. Written as DNA, the CDR3 is TGTGCCAGCAGCGTATCCGGGACTCCAGCCGAAAAACTGTTTTTT.

This clone was counted once. The CDR3 bases are TGTGCCAGCAGCGGAACAGGACCCGGGGAGCTGTTTTTT. Translation gives CASSGTGPGELFF. The chain links TRBV9 to TRBJ2-2; tentatively, D is TRBD1 (5 bases). V was pared by 3 bases and J by 6 bases, with 9 bases between. Germline CDR1 SGDLS, CDR2 YYNGEE. This CDR3 region has 13 residues.

The rearrangement joins TRBV18 to TRBJ1-1; TRBD1 matches 8 bases. This CDR3 spans 14 amino acids. Unmatched junction bases numbered 3, after V lost 5 bases and J lost 1 base. The germline CDR1 and CDR2 sequences are KGHSH and LQKENI. The CDR3 spells CASSTDRANTEAFF. The CDR3 nucleotides read TGTGCCAGCTCAACGGACAGGGCGAACACTGAAGCTTTCTTT.

The J gene is TRBJ2-1, the V gene TRBV5-8; D is perhaps TRBD1 (6 bases). Germline V CDR1 and CDR2: SGHTS, YDEGEE. Trimming shortened V by 2 bases and J by 6 bases, and 18 bases separated the two germline ends. The CDR3 length is 16 residues. CDR3 residues: CASSLKPGQRANEQFF. In DNA, the CDR3 is TGTGCCAGCAGCTTAAAACCAGGACAGAGGGCCAATGAGCAGTTCTTC.

This chain uses TRBV12-5 with TRBJ1-3, with no clear D. Germline V gene data show CDR1 as LGHNT and CDR2 as FRNRAP. With 2 bases removed from V and 2 bases from J, the gap between germline ends came to 13 bases. This CDR3 is built from 16 residues. CDR3 in amino acids: CASGLSRWTAGNTIYF. CDR3 in DNA: TGTGCTAGTGGTTTGTCTAGGTGGACGGCTGGAAACACCATATATTTT.

The chain carries TRBV15 and TRBJ1-6, with 7 bases fitting TRBD1. CDR3 size: 15 residues. Trimming cost V 3 bases and J 1 base; bases outside gene matches: 0. Germline loops: CDR1 LNHNV, CDR2 YYDKDF (reference sequence). CDR3 residues: CATSSRGSYNSPLHF. The CDR3 bases are TGTGCCACCAGCAGCAGGGGGTCCTATAATTCACCCCTCCACTTT. Looking up the rest from reference TRBV15 and TRBJ1-6 gives the full variable domain: DAMVIQNPRYQVTQFGKPVTLSCSQTLNHNVMYWYQQKSSQAPKLLFHYYDKDFNNEADTPDNFQSRRPNTSFCFLDIRSPGLGDTAMYLCATSSRGSYNSPLHFGNGTRLTVT.

CDR3 DNA: TGTGCCAGCACCGGGACAGGGGCGAGCGCGGGTGGAGATACGCAGTATTTT. Encoded protein: CASTGTGASAGGDTQYF. This sequence joins TRBV2 and TRBJ2-3; 10 bases align to TRBD1. This CDR3 has 17 amino acids. The J segment lost 5 bases and the V segment lost 7 bases, leaving 15 bases of the junction unmatched. Looked up from germline, CDR1 is SNHLY and CDR2 is FYNNEI.

The genes are TRBV25-1 and TRBJ2-1; TRBD2 agrees at 9 bases. This CDR3 comprises 17 residues. V dropped 4 bases and J dropped 8; count of bases not matched to a gene: 15. Germline loops: CDR1 MGHDK, CDR2 SYGVNS. DNA of the CDR3: TGTGCCAGCAGTGGCAATGACGGGACTAGCTATTTCCATGAGCAGTTCTTC. Protein: CASSGNDGTSYFHEQFF.

The gene calls are TRBV5-1 and TRBJ2-6, with D unclear. The V gene's germline CDR1 is SGHRS and CDR2 YFSETQ. V was pared by 4 bases and J by 0 bases, with 8 bases between. The CDR3 extends over 15 amino acids. The CDR3 loop reads CASSPGLSGANVLTF. The CDR3 DNA follows: TGCGCCAGCAGCCCGGGCCTCTCTGGGGCCAACGTCCTGACTTTC.

This sequence joins TRBV27 and TRBJ2-5, with a tentative D call TRBD1 (5 bases). The J call may be mistaken, given a closer DNA end match to TRBJ2-7. The germline CDR1 and CDR2 sequences are MNHEY and SMNVEV (reference sequence). This CDR3 has 13 amino acids. CDR3 sequence reads: CASSLGVIYEQYF. The DNA for the CDR3 is TGTGCCAGCAGTCTAGGGGTGATCTACGAGCAGTACTTC.

The chain uses TRBV28 and TRBJ1-4; D is unresolved. V dropped 11 bases and J dropped 4 bases, with 14 bases sitting between them. This CDR3 is built from 13 residues. Germline V lookup: CDR1 MDHEN, CDR2 SYDVKM. Here the CDR3 reads CAGTRRDNEKLFF. CDR3 nucleotide sequence: TGTGCCGGAACGAGAAGGGATAATGAAAAACTGTTTTTT.

The genes are TRBV7-9 and TRBJ2-7; TRBD2 matches at 7 bases. The CDR3 extends over 11 amino acids. Germline V gene sequence: CDR1 SEHNR, CDR2 FQNEAQ (reference sequence). The V segment lost 7 bases and the J segment 6 bases; nucleotides outside the gene matches: 3. CDR3 sequence: CASTPGGEQYF. The DNA for the CDR3 is TGTGCCAGCACCCCGGGGGGCGAGCAGTACTTC.

The chain combines TRBV7-9 with TRBJ1-1; D unclear. This CDR3 is 12 amino acids long. Per germline, CDR1 SEHNR and CDR2 FQNEAQ (reference sequence). The V end lost 1 base, the J end lost 5 bases, and 5 bases lay between the germline ends. The CDR3 bases are TGTGCCAGCAGCTTAGGGTATACTGAAGCTTTCTTT. It is translated as CASSLGYTEAFF.

This sequence joins TRBV6-5 and TRBJ1-5; no clear D gene. The length of the CDR3 is 15 residues. The germline gives CDR1 MNHEY, CDR2 SVGAGI. Trimming cost V 6 bases and J 4 bases, with 16 bases left between them. The CDR3 protein is CASSLRRANNQPQHF. The CDR3 DNA is TGTGCCAGCAGCCTCAGGCGGGCTAATAATCAGCCCCAGCATTTT.

V is TRBV5-1 and J is TRBJ2-2, with a possible D match to TRBD2 (5 bases). The ends were cut back, 3 bases at V and 2 bases at J, with 11 bases in the middle. This CDR3 has 15 amino acids. Per germline, CDR1 SGHRS and CDR2 YFSETQ. As DNA, the CDR3 is TGCGCCAGCAGCTCGGGGAAGTCAAACACCGGGGAGCTGTTTTTT. Residues: CASSSGKSNTGELFF.

This clone has more than one count but fewer than ten. V is TRBV6-5 and J is TRBJ1-5; D is unresolved. V was pared by 0 bases and J by 6 bases, with 6 bases between. CDR3 length: 13 residues. Germline CDR1 reads MNHEY; CDR2 reads SVGAGI. The CDR3 bases are TGTGCCAGCAGTTACTCGGTGGTTCAGCCCCAGCATTTT. Amino acid sequence: CASSYSVVQPQHF.